The following is a T cell receptor (beta chain) sequence with its context. Its binding antigen is unknown. No quality values exist for individual bases; no much larger clone is one base distant. Via the germline V gene, CDR1 is KGHSH and CDR2 LQKENI. V is pruned by 3 bases and J by 0 bases, leaving 6 bases of the junction without a gene match. Taken from cysteine to phenylalanine, the CDR3 has 16 residues. Solely the CDR3 DNA is kept, with 48 bases framed from the first base. TCRbeta CDR3 regions were amplified from genomic DNA using the immunoSEQ Assay, a bias-controlled multiplex PCR. Per the source publication's procedure: Nucleated cell counts per sample were estimated from amplification of reference gene primers within the assay. To quantify the absolute abundance of each unique TCRbeta CDR3 rearrangement, sequence reads were collapsed and filtered. For each sample, productive Simpson clonality was calculated as the square root of Simpson's diversity index across productive rearrangements. Here the immuneACCESS table is served through TCRdb, limited to in-frame sequences with V and J called. Missing clones are a known gap in these copies; in checked studies unresolved V genes cover under half, and the rest lacks a known reason. Clone size and the V and J calls come from that table; the DNA yielded D and trimming. The sample includes around 130,000 clones, with 60% to 85% observed a single time. 16% of the sample belongs to the ten largest clones.

The collaborating institutions used their own protocols to collect whole blood in K2EDTA tubes. For TCRbeta analysis, collaborator samples were shipped as frozen whole blood, as isolated PBMCs, or as DNA extracted from either sample type. The data were taken from a study of blood T cell repertoires in COVID-19 (dated by TCRdb to 2018 to 2021). As for the study more broadly: The collaborator samples originated in the United States, Italy and Spain and spanned the acute and convalescent phases of COVID-19. The material from the prospective study consisted of cDNA or gDNA derived from T cells, B-cell-depleted T cells, or PBMCs. Deeply sampled blood TCRbeta repertoires from subjects exposed to, actively infected with, or recovered from COVID-19 were included in the dataset. A freely available public database, intended as a resource for researchers studying the immune response to SARS-CoV-2, is where the repertoires were released. The samples were drawn from the first 160 participants of the ongoing ImmuneRACE study and from 1,254 subjects provided by 6 global collaborators. A de-identified subject ID, COVID-19 status, age in years and sex were almost always included in the sample metadata. HLA class I and class II types, where available, came from metadata supplied by the sample provider rather than from assay-based typing.

What the study reported, not specific to this receptor: The amount of clinical and demographic metadata varied by source and participant and was provided uncurated.

The clonotype was recovered from a man in his forties or fifties with acute or convalescent COVID-19. The chain employs TRBV18 and TRBJ1-1; 8 of the junction bases match TRBD1. The specimen was peripheral blood. The DNA sequence is given as TGTGCCAGCTCACCCCGGACAGGGTACATGAACACTGAAGCTTTCTTT. The resulting protein is CASSPRTGYMNTEAFF.